These T cell receptor beta chains were read from a single sample in a study of blood T cell repertoires in COVID-19. Profiling relied on immunoSEQ multiplex PCR, and the TCRdb table lists in-frame clones only, not all of them. The table has over 350,000 clones, approximately 87% seen once. Sequences were obtained from PBMCs or T cells enriched from blood (not recorded which). These receptor sequences come from a woman in her twenties or thirties with acute COVID-19. Each CDR3 is given with its conserved first and last residue. D genes are given only for firm matches. Size values are once, few and many counts, or a class for expanded clones, and some rows have none.

TRBV21-1,.,once,TRBJ1-6,CASSRWTGVSSYNSPLHF,TGTGCCAGCAGCAGATGGACAGGGGTAAGCTCCTATAATTCACCCCTCCACTTT
TRBV6-5,.,.,TRBJ2-1,CASRADRYNEQFF,TGTGCCAGCAGAGCCGACAGGTACAATGAGCAGTTCTTC
TRBV19,.,.,TRBJ1-4,CASSTSGKTNEKLFF,TGTGCCAGTAGTACCTCAGGGAAAACTAATGAAAAACTGTTTTTT
TRBV5-8,.,.,TRBJ1-4,CASSLDYRLNEKLFF,TGTGCCAGCAGCTTGGATTACAGGCTTAATGAAAAACTGTTTTTT
TRBV4-3,TRBD1,.,TRBJ1-1,CASSQGWDSSEAFF,TGCGCCAGCAGCCAAGGTTGGGACAGTTCTGAAGCTTTCTTT
TRBV3-1/TRBV3-2,.,.,TRBJ1-1,CASSQEQGPPAEAFF,TGTGCCAGCAGCCAAGAACAGGGTCCCCCCGCTGAAGCTTTCTTT
TRBV10-2,.,.,TRBJ2-4,CASSVRGRGRGSSGAKNIQYF,TGCGCCAGCAGTGTCCGGGGCCGAGGCAGGGGCAGTTCGGGAGCCAAAAACATTCAGTACTTC
TRBV2,.,.,TRBJ2-1,CASIQGRSYNEQFF,TGTGCCAGTATACAGGGCAGGTCCTACAATGAGCAGTTCTTC
TRBV24-1,.,.,TRBJ2-7,CATRATDSYEQYF,TGTGCCACCAGGGCAACAGACTCCTACGAGCAGTACTTC
TRBV27,.,.,TRBJ2-1,CASRPLIQSSEQFF,TGTGCCAGCAGACCCCTTATCCAGTCCAGTGAGCAGTTCTTC
TRBV4-1,TRBD1,.,TRBJ1-1,CASSLRTGANTEAFF,TGCGCCAGCAGCCTACGGACAGGAGCGAACACTGAAGCTTTCTTT
TRBV7-9,.,.,TRBJ1-2,CASSFLTALINYGYTF,TGTGCCAGCAGCTTTTTGACTGCCCTTATTAACTATGGCTACACCTTC
TRBV24-1,.,few,TRBJ1-2,CATSDLTGGYTF,TGTGCCACCAGTGATTTGACGGGAGGCTACACCTTC
TRBV10-3,.,.,TRBJ2-7,CAIIPTAYEQYF,TGTGCCATCATTCCCACAGCCTACGAGCAGTACTTC
TRBV3-1/TRBV3-2,.,.,TRBJ1-1,CASSQGGAVNTEAFF,TGTGCCAGCAGCCAAGGTGGGGCAGTGAACACTGAAGCTTTCTTT
TRBV25-1,TRBD2,.,TRBJ2-5,CASSEGGVQETQYF,TGTGCCAGCAGTGAAGGGGGGGTTCAAGAGACCCAGTACTTC